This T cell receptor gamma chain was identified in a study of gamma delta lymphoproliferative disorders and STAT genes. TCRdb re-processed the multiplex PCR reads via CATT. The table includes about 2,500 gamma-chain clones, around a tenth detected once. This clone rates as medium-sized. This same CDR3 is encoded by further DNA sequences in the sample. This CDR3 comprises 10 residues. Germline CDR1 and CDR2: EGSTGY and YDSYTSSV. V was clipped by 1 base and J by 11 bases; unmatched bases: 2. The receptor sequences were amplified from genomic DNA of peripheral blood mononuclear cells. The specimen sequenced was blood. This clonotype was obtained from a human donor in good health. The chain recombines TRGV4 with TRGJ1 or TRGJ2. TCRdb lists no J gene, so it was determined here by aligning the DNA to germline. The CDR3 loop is CATWDGEKLF. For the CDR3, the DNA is TGTGCCACCTGGGATGGAGAGAAACTCTTT.